This is a list of T cell receptor beta chains from one sample in a study of tissue T cells after allogeneic stem cell transplantation. Some clones are missing from TCRdb's copy, which holds only in-frame ones; the method was immunoSEQ multiplex PCR. The profile shows over 4,000 clones, around 65% of them singletons. The source was left colon tissue, collected at autopsy. The receptors come from a male donor aged 60 or over with lung cancer. CDR3s include the opening cysteine and the closing phenylalanine or tryptophan. D genes are given only for firm matches. Part of the rows lack a size; the others show once, few, many or a class for expanded clones.

>TRBJ2-3|.|TRBD2|TRBV5-5
TGTGCCAGCAGCTTGTACCCGGGATTAGCGGGGATCACAGATACGCAGTATTTT
CASSLYPGLAGITDTQYF
>TRBJ2-1|few|TRBD1|TRBV28
TGTGCCAGCAGACCCGGGACAGGGTTCGATGAGCAGTTCTTC
CASRPGTGFDEQFF
>TRBJ2-3|once|.|TRBV9
TGTGCCAGCAGCGTAGGCCTGAGCACAGATACGCAGTATTTT
CASSVGLSTDTQYF
>TRBJ2-3|.|TRBD2|TRBV18
TGTGCCAGCTCAGGAATAGCGGGAGCAGATACGCAGTATTTT
CASSGIAGADTQYF
>TRBJ1-4|once|TRBD1|TRBV6-1
TGTGCCAGCAGTGGGGGACAGGGGCATATTAATGAAAAACTGTTTTTT
CASSGGQGHINEKLFF
>TRBJ2-6|.|.|TRBV4-3
TGCGCCAGCAGCTTGGACGGAGGTCTCTCTGGGGCCAACGTCCTGACTTTC
CASSLDGGLSGANVLTF
>TRBJ2-7|.|.|TRBV18
TGTGCCAGCTCACCACAAGGAATCAGGGGAGGCGAGCAGTACTTC
CASSPQGIRGGEQYF
>TRBJ2-7|few|.|TRBV5-6
TGTGCCAGCAGCTTGAACGGGGCCTACACCTACGAGCAGTACTTC
CASSLNGAYTYEQYF
>TRBJ2-3|.|.|TRBV6-2/TRBV6-3
TGTGCCAGCAGCCCGATACAGGGAGAGTTGACAGATACGCAGTATTTT
CASSPIQGELTDTQYF
>TRBJ1-2|.|TRBD1|TRBV7-2
TGTGCCAGCAGCGCCACGACAGGGGCCGCGGGTGGCTACACCTTC
CASSATTGAAGGYTF
>TRBJ1-4|few|.|TRBV5-6
TGTGCCAGCAGCTTGGGGGGGACTAATGAAAAACTGTTTTTT
CASSLGGTNEKLFF
>TRBJ2-2|.|.|TRBV2
TGTGCCAGCAGCCTGACGCACCCCCTAAACACCGGGGAGCTGTTTTTT
CASSLTHPLNTGELFF
>TRBJ2-1|.|TRBD2|TRBV24-1
TGTGCCACCAGTGATTTTAGCGGGAGCTTCAATGAGCAGTTCTTC
CATSDFSGSFNEQFF
>TRBJ2-7|.|.|TRBV4-3
TGCGCCAGCAGCCAAGATCGGGGCGTGGACGAGCAGTACTTC
CASSQDRGVDEQYF
>TRBJ1-2|.|.|TRBV28
TGTGCCAGCAGTTTACCAGGACAGTCCTATGGCTACACCTTC
CASSLPGQSYGYTF
>TRBJ2-5|.|.|TRBV5-1
TGCGCCAGCAGCTGGGGGGTCGAGACCCAGTACTTC
CASSWGVETQYF
>TRBJ2-7|once|.|TRBV18
TGTGCCAGCTCAAGTGCGGACTCGAGAGAGCAGTACTTC
CASSSADSREQYF
>TRBJ2-7|few|.|TRBV7-2
TGTGCCAGCAGCTCCGACTGGGTCGAGCAGTACTTC
CASSSDWVEQYF
>TRBJ2-5|.|TRBD2|TRBV11-2
TGTGCCAGCAGCTTAGTGGGAGGGAGCGGGGGCCTCGCGGAGACCCAGTACTTC
CASSLVGGSGGLAETQYF
>TRBJ2-7|.|TRBD2|TRBV11-1
TGTGCCAGCAGCCTCCATTCTAGCGGGGCCTCCTACGAGCAGTACTTC
CASSLHSSGASYEQYF
>TRBJ2-2|.|TRBD2|TRBV2
TGTGCCAGCTCCCGGGGTCTAGCGGGAGGGCCGGTGAACACCGGGGAGCTGTTTTTT
CASSRGLAGGPVNTGELFF
>TRBJ2-5|.|TRBD2|TRBV5-6
TGTGCCAGCAGCTTGGCCCCTAGTAGCGGGGATATGGGAGAGACCCAGTACTTC
CASSLAPSSGDMGETQYF
>TRBJ2-2|once|.|TRBV28
TGTGCCAGCAGTTTCCTTCCCAGGGAGGTGGGGACCGGGGAGCTGTTTTTT
CASSFLPREVGTGELFF
>TRBJ2-5|.|TRBD2|TRBV24-1
TGTGCCACCAGTGAGGCTAGCGGGAGGTATCAAGAGACCCAGTACTTC
CATSEASGRYQETQYF
>TRBJ2-5|.|.|TRBV5-1
TGCGCCAGCAGGGAGGGGGCGCGTGGGGAGACCCAGTACTTC
CASREGARGETQYF
>TRBJ2-2|.|.|TRBV5-1
TGCGCCAGCAGCTTCACTTTAAGGGGGAGGAAGGACACCGGGGAGCTGTTTTTT
CASSFTLRGRKDTGELFF